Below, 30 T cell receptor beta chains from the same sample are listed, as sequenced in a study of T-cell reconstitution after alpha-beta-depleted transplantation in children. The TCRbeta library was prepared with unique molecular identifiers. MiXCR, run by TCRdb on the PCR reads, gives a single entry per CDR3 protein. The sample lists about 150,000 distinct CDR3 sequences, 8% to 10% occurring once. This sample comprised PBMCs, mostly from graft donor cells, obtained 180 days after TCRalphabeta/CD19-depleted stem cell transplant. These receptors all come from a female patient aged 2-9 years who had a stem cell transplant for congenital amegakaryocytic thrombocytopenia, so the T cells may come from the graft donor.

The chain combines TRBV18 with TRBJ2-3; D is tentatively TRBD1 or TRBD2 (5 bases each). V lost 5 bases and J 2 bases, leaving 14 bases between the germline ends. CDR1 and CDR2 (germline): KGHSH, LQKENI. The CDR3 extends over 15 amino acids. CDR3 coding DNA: TGTGCCAGCTCAGTGCAGGGACCCCCCACAGATACGCAGTATTTT. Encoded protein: CASSVQGPPTDTQYF.

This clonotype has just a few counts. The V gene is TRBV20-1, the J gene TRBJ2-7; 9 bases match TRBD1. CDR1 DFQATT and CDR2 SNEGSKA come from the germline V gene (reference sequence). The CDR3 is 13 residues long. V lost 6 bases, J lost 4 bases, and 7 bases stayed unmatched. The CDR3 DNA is TGCAGTGCAAACACAGGGGGCGGATACGAGCAGTACTTC. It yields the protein CSANTGGGYEQYF.

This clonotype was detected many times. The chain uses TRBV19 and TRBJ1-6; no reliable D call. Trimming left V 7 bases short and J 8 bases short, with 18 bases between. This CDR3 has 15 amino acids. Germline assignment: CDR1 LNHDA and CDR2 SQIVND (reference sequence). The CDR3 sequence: CASKESAERDSPLHF. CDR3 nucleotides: TGTGCCAGTAAGGAGTCCGCGGAGAGAGATTCACCCCTCCACTTT.

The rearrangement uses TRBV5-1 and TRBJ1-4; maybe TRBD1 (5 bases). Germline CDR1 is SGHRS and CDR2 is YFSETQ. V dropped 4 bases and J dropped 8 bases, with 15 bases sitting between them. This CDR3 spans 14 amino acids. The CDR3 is CASSPGGKREKLFF. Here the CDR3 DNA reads TGCGCCAGCAGCCCCGGGGGGAAGCGGGAAAAACTGTTTTTT. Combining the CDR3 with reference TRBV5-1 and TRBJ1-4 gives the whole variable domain KAGVTQTPRYLIKTRGQQVTLSCSPISGHRSVSWYQQTPGQGLQFLFEYFSETQRNKGNFPGRFSGRQFSNSRSEMNVSTLELGDSALYLCASSPGGKREKLFFGSGTQLSVL.

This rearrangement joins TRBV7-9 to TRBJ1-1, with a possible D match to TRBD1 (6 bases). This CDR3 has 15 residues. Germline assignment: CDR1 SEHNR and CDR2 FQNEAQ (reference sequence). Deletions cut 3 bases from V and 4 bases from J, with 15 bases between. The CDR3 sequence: CASSLGHRGPTEAFF. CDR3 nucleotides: TGTGCCAGCAGCTTGGGCCACCGGGGGCCCACTGAAGCTTTCTTT.

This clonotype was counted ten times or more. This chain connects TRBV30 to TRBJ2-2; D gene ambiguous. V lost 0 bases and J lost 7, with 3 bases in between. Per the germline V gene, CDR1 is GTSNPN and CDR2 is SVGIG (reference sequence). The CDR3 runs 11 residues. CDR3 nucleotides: TGTGCCTGGAGTGTCGGCGGGGAGCTGTTTTTT. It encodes CAWSVGGELFF.

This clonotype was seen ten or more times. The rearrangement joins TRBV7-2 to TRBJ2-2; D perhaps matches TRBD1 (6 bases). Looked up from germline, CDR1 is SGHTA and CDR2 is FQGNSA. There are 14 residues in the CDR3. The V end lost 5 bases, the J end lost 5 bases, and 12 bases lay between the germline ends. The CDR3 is CASSAHRDTGELFF. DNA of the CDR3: TGTGCCAGCAGCGCCCACAGGGATACCGGGGAGCTGTTTTTT.

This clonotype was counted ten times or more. CDR3 bases: TGTGCCACCAGCAGCCGCTCCGGGACAGGGTCGGATACGCAGTATTTT. This translates into CATSSRSGTGSDTQYF. J is TRBJ2-3 and V is TRBV15, with 9 bases fitting TRBD1. CDR3 length: 16 amino acids. Germline V CDR1 and CDR2: LNHNV, YYDKDF (reference sequence). J gave up 6 bases and V 3 bases, and 10 bases lay outside the gene matches.

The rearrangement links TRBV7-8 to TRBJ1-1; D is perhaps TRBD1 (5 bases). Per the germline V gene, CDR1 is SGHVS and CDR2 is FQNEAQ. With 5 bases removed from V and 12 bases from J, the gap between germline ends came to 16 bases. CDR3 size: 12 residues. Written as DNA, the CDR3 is TGTGCCAGCAGCCCCCCGGCGGGGGAAACTTTCTTT. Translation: CASSPPAGETFF.

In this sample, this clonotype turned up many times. The DNA for the CDR3 is TGTGCCAGCAGTTCCCGAGCCGATCCCACAGATACGCAGTATTTT. It translates to CASSSRADPTDTQYF. The chain couples TRBV6-2 or TRBV6-3 to TRBJ2-3; D remains ambiguous. Trimming cost V 4 bases and J 2 bases, with 13 bases left between them. This CDR3 contains 15 residues. CDR1 and CDR2 (germline): MNHEY, SVGEGT.

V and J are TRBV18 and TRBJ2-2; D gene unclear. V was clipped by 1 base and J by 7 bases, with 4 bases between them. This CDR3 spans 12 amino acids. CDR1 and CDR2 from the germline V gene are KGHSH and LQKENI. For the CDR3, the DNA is TGTGCCAGCTCACCACGTATCGGGGAGCTGTTTTTT. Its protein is CASSPRIGELFF.

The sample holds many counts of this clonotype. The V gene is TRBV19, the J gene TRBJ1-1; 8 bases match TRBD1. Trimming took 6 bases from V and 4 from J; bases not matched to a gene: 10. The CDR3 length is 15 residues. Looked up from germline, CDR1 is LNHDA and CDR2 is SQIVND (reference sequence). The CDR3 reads CASSRDRPHRTEAFF. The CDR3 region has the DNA TGTGCCAGTAGCAGGGACAGGCCGCATCGCACTGAAGCTTTCTTT.

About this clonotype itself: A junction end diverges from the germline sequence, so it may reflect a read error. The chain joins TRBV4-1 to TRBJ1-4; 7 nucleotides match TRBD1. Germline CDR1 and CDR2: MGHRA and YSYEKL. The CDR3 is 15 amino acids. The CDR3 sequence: CASSQSQGGNEQLFF. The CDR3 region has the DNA TGCGCCAGCAGCCAATCCCAGGGGGGGAATGAACAACTGTTTTTT.

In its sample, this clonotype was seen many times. CDR3 in amino acids: CASVAGGEETQYF. The CDR3 DNA reads as TGTGCCAGCGTAGCAGGGGGAGAAGAGACCCAGTACTTC. The V and J genes are TRBV25-1 and TRBJ2-5; 7 nucleotides match TRBD1. V trimming: 8 bases; J trimming: 3 bases; junction bases outside the gene matches: 6. The length of the CDR3 is 13 residues. Per the germline V gene, CDR1 is MGHDK and CDR2 is SYGVNS.

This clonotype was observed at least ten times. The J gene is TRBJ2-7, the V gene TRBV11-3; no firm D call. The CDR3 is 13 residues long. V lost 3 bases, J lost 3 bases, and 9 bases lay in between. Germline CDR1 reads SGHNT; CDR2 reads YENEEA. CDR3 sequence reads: CASSLGRNYEQYF. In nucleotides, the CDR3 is TGTGCCAGCAGCTTGGGCAGAAACTACGAGCAGTACTTC. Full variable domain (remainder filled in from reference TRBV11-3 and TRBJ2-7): EAGVVQSPRYKIIEKKQPVAFWCNPISGHNTLYWYLQNLGQGPELLIRYENEEAVDDSQLPKDRFSAERLKGVDSTLKIQPAELGDSAVYLCASSLGRNYEQYFGPGTRLTVT.

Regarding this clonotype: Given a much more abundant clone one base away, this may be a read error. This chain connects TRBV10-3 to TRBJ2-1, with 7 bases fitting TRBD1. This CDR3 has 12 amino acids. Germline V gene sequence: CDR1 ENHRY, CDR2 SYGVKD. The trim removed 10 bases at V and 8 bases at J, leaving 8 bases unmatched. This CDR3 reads CATREGADEQFF. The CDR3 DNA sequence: TGTGCCACCCGTGAGGGGGCGGATGAGCAGTTCTTC.

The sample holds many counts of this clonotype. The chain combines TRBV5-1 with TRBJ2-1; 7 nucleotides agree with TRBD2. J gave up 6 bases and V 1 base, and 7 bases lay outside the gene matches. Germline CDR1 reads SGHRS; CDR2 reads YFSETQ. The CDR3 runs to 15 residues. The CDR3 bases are TGCGCCAGCAGCTTGATGCGGGGGAACACCAATGAGCAGTTCTTC. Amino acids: CASSLMRGNTNEQFF.

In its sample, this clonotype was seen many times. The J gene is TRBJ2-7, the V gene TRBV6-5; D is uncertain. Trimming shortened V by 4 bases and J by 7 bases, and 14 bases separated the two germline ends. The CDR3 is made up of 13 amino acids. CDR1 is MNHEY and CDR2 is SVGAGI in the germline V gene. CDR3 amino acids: CASSSNIRSEQYF. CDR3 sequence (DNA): TGTGCCAGCAGTTCGAATATCAGGAGTGAGCAGTACTTC.

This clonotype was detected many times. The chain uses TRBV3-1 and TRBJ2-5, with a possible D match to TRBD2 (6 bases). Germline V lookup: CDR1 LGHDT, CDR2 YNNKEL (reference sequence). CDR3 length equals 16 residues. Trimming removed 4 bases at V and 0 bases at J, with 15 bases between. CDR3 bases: TGTGCCAGCAGCCGACTGGGAAGACTAGACCAAGAGACCCAGTACTTC. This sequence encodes CASSRLGRLDQETQYF.

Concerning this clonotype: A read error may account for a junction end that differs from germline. The CDR3 spells CASSEGFYNEQFF. CDR3 sequence (DNA): TGCGCCAGCAGTGAGGGCTTCTACAATGAGCAGTTCTTC. This chain connects TRBV7-3 to TRBJ2-1, with TRBD2 as a possible D gene (5 bases). Germline CDR1 is SGHTA and CDR2 is FQGTGA. There are 13 residues in the CDR3.

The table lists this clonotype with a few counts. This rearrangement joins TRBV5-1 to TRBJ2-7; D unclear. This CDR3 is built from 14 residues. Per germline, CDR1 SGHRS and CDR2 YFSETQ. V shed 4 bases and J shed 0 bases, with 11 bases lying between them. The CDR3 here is CASSVGWGSYEQYF. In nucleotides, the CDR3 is TGCGCCAGCAGCGTTGGGTGGGGCTCCTACGAGCAGTACTTC.

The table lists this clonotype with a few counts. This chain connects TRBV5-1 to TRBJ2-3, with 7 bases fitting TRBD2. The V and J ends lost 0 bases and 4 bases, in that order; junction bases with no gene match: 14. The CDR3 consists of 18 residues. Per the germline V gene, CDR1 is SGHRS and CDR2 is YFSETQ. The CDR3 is CASSLGASGALGADTQYF. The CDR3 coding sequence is TGCGCCAGCAGCTTGGGGGCTAGCGGAGCTTTGGGGGCAGATACGCAGTATTTT.

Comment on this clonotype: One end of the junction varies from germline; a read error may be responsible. Here the CDR3 DNA reads TGCTCCAGCAGCCAGACTCAAATTAGCACAGATACGCAGTATTTT. It codes for CSSSQTQISTDTQYF. The gene calls are TRBV5-1 and TRBJ2-3; D remains unclear. From germline, CDR1 is SGHRS and CDR2 YFSETQ. This CDR3 is built from 15 residues.

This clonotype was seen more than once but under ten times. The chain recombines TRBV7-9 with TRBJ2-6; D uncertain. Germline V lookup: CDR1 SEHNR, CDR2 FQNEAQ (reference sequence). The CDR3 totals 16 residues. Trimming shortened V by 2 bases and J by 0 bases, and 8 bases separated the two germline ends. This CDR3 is CASSLRRYSGANVLTF. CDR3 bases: TGTGCCAGCAGCTTACGTCGATACTCTGGGGCCAACGTCCTGACTTTC.

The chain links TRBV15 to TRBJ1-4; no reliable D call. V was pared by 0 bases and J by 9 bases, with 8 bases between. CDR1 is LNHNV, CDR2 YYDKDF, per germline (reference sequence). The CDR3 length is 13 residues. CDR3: CATSRDRRKKLFF. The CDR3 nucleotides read TGTGCCACCAGCAGAGATAGGAGAAAAAAACTGTTTTTT.

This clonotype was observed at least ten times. The DNA of the CDR3 is TGTGCCACCAGCAGCAGGGACAGGGAAGCTTTCTTT. Translation: CATSSRDREAFF. The chain employs TRBV15 and TRBJ1-1, with 8 bases that match TRBD1. Germline V CDR1 and CDR2: LNHNV, YYDKDF (reference sequence). V lost 3 bases to trimming and J lost 8 bases; unmatched junction nucleotides: 2. This CDR3 spans 12 amino acids.

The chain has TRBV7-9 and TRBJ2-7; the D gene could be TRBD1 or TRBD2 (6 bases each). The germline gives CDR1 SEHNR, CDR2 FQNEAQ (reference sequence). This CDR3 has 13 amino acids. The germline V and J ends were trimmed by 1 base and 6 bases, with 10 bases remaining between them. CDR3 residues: CASSLEGGTEQYF. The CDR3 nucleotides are TGTGCCAGCAGCTTAGAAGGGGGGACCGAGCAGTACTTC.

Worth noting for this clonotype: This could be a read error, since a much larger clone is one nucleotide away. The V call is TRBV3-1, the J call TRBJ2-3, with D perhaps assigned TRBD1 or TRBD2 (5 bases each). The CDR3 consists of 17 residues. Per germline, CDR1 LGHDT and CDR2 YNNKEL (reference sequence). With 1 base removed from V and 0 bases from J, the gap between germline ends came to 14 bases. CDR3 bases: TGTGCCAGCAGCCAAGGACTCCCCGGGGCTAGCACAGATACGCAGTATTTT. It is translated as CASSQGLPGASTDTQYF.

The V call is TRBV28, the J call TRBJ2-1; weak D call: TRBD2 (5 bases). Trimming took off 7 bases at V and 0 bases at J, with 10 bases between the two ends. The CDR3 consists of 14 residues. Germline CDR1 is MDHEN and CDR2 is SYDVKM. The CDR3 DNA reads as TGTGCCAGCACTAGCCAAAGCTCCTACAATGAGCAGTTCTTC. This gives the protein CASTSQSSYNEQFF.

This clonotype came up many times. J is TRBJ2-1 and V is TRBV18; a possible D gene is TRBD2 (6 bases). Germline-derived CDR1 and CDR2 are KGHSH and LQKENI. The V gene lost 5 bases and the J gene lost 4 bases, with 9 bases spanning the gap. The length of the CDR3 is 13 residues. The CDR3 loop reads CASSSEGYNEQFF. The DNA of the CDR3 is TGTGCCAGCTCATCGGAGGGGTACAATGAGCAGTTCTTC.